These T cell receptor beta chains were read from a single sample in a study of T-cell memory formation after mild COVID-19. MiXCR, run by TCRdb on the 5' RACE reads, gives a single entry per CDR3 protein. The sample consists of roughly 400,000 distinct CDR3 sequences, about 16% of them appearing once. Sequences were obtained from PBMCs or a T cell subset sorted from them (not recorded which). These receptor sequences come from a man aged 18 to 29 who had mild COVID-19 (a few samples of this study predate the infection). Cell type and time point are not known. Both conserved end residues are trimmed from each CDR3.

TRBV7-3,ASSVLGGSGELF
TRBV27,ASSFSGGASYNEQF
TRBV6-2/TRBV6-3,ASSYRISRPMGYYGNEQF
TRBV10-3,AITRGNEQF
TRBV20-1,SAQETSGGARETQY
TRBV6-5,ASTRGGSDEQF
TRBV4-1,ASSQGRAGRTENQPQH
TRBV29-1,SVGGPHYYGYT
TRBV9,ASSDGTSPLYEQY
TRBV12-3/TRBV12-4,ASRRLSGDGYT
TRBV29-1,SVSGQGASVTNEKLF
TRBV20-1,SAADSTDTQY
TRBV20-1,SAPDRPGGELF
TRBV7-9,ASSSQGGGANVLT
TRBV5-4,ASSRDREGGTEAF
TRBV4-1,ASSQESAATEAF
TRBV5-1,ASSLVAVGRRGHNEQF
TRBV4-1,ASSSRRAGTNTGELF
TRBV7-6,ASSLGSGPYEQY
TRBV13,ASSSPGRFSSYNEQF
TRBV7-2,ATGRQNQETQY
TRBV5-1,ASSLGAGSGETQY
TRBV7-3,ASSSQVNTEAF
TRBV4-3,ASSQDWATLKGQF
TRBV19,ASRPDRSTDTQY
TRBV4-2,ASSQDAGQGAREKLF
TRBV10-3,AISTGFGANVLT
TRBV7-2,ASSVRGTAEQF
TRBV6-5,ASSYGGTGIMNTEAF
TRBV28,ASREGGNNEQF